This TCR beta chain was sequenced during a study of T cells after somatic rescue of genetic block. J gave up 5 bases and V 6 bases, and 9 bases lay outside the gene matches. From germline, CDR1 is KGHSH and CDR2 LQKENI. This CDR3 is built from 15 residues. Generated by immunoSEQ multiplex PCR, the TCRdb table keeps only in-frame clones and is missing some. The table has more than 12,000 clones, about 70% seen once. V is TRBV18 and J is TRBJ1-4, with 7 bases identical to TRBD1. This sequence was found in a boy between 10 and 17 years old. Specimen: peripheral blood mononuclear cells (PBMCs). The CDR3 nucleotides read TGTGCCAGCTCCCCGAGCCGACAGGGCAATGAAAAACTGTTTTTT. Translation gives CASSPSRQGNEKLFF.